The 29 T cell receptor beta chains presented below share a single source sample, sequenced in a study of blood T cell repertoires in COVID-19. Libraries were prepared by immunoSEQ multiplex PCR; TCRdb keeps only in-frame clonotypes and omits some of them. This sample has about 220,000 clones, with about 81% found just once. The sequenced sample consisted of peripheral blood. The source is an older woman with COVID-19, enrolled during active disease.

The chain links TRBV7-2 to TRBJ2-7; 7 bases align to TRBD1. This CDR3 is 18 amino acids long. Germline lookup yields CDR1 SGHTA and CDR2 FQGNSA. Trimming cost V 0 bases and J 0 bases; bases outside gene matches: 11. Written as DNA, the CDR3 is TGTGCCAGCAGCTTAGCGAGTTTTCGGGACAGTAGCTCCTACGAGCAGTACTTC. Its translation is CASSLASFRDSSSYEQYF. Complete variable domain (other parts from reference TRBV7-2 and TRBJ2-7): GAGVSQSPSNKVTEKGKDVELRCDPISGHTALYWYRQSLGQGLEFLIYFQGNSAPDKSGLPSDRFSAERTGGSVSTLTIQRTQQEDSAVYLCASSLASFRDSSSYEQYFGPGTRLTVT.

The chain uses TRBV6-1 and TRBJ1-1; 7 positions match TRBD1. The V gene end was trimmed by 0 bases and the J gene end by 10 bases; junction bases not matched to a gene: 5. The CDR3 has 13 residues. Per germline, CDR1 MNHNS and CDR2 SASEGT. Here the CDR3 DNA reads TGTGCCAGCAGTGAAGCGCGACAGGGAGCAGCTTTCTTT. This encodes CASSEARQGAAFF.

The chain is built from TRBV5-1 and TRBJ2-5, with 7 bases that match TRBD1. J gave up 1 base and V 4 bases, and 7 bases lay outside the gene matches. In germline, CDR1 is SGHRS, CDR2 YFSETQ. This CDR3 region has 15 residues. The CDR3 region has the DNA TGCGCCAGCAGCCTAGGGGGCCTTTCCCAAGAGACCCAGTACTTC. It encodes CASSLGGLSQETQYF.

The chain combines TRBV29-1 with TRBJ1-5; perhaps TRBD1 as D (5 bases). V was shortened by 4 bases and J by 1 base, with 8 bases between the two germline ends. In germline, CDR1 is SQVTM, CDR2 ANQGSEA. This CDR3 has 13 residues. Written as DNA, the CDR3 is TGCAGCGTTGGGCCAGGGAGCAATCAGCCCCAGCATTTT. It yields the protein CSVGPGSNQPQHF. The entire variable domain, with the rest obtained from reference TRBV29-1 and TRBJ1-5, is as follows: SAVISQKPSRDICQRGTSLTIQCQVDSQVTMMFWYRQQPGQSLTLIATANQGSEATYESGFVIDKFPISRPNLTFSTLTVSNMSPEDSSIYLCSVGPGSNQPQHFGDGTRLSIL.

This clone was observed a single time. The V gene is TRBV3-1 (or the pseudogene TRBV3-2), the J gene TRBJ2-1, with a weak D call TRBD2 (7 bases). CDR1 LGHDT and CDR2 YNNKEL come from the germline V gene (reference sequence). This CDR3 has 15 amino acids. V lost 6 bases and J 5 bases, leaving 17 bases between the germline ends. CDR3 sequence (DNA): TGTGCCAGCAGTACAAGGGGGGGGTTCGACAATGAGCAGTTCTTC. Its protein is CASSTRGGFDNEQFF.

This chain connects TRBV7-9 to TRBJ1-2, with D possibly matching TRBD1 (6 bases). Germline V CDR1 and CDR2: SEHNR, FQNEAQ (reference sequence). The CDR3 has 16 amino acids. The V and J ends lost 7 bases and 5 bases respectively, with 23 bases between them. In nucleotides, the CDR3 is TGTGCCAGCACCTCAGGGGACGCTATGGCTTCATATGGCTACACCTTC. Its protein is CASTSGDAMASYGYTF.

As concerns this clone: This sample includes further DNA sequences coding for the same CDR3. The rearrangement links TRBV18 to TRBJ2-1; 8 bases are shared with TRBD2. This CDR3 is 15 amino acids long. Germline V gene lookup returns CDR1 KGHSH and CDR2 LQKENI. V shed 3 bases, J shed 0 bases, and the junction held 1 base outside the gene matches. The CDR3, as DNA: TGTGCCAGCTCACCGAGCGGGAGCTCCTACAATGAGCAGTTCTTC. Its protein is CASSPSGSSYNEQFF. Full variable domain (outside the CDR3, taken from reference TRBV18 and TRBJ2-1): NAGVMQNPRHLVRRRGQEARLRCSPMKGHSHVYWYRQLPEEGLKFMVYLQKENIIDESGMPKERFSAEFPKEGPSILRIQQVVRGDSAAYFCASSPSGSSYNEQFFGPGTRLTVL.

This clone was detected only a few times. The identical CDR3 is also encoded by other nucleotide sequences in the sample. This sequence joins TRBV28 and TRBJ1-2, with 12 nucleotides matching TRBD1. Germline values: CDR1 MDHEN, CDR2 SYDVKM. The CDR3 consists of 15 residues. The V and J ends lost 2 bases and 8 bases, in that order; junction bases with no gene match: 6. This chain's CDR3 is CASSLPGQGARGYTF. CDR3 nucleotide sequence: TGTGCCAGCAGTTTACCGGGACAGGGGGCGCGAGGCTACACCTTC.

The chain couples TRBV5-8 to TRBJ1-6; D uncertain. V lost 0 bases, J lost 5 bases, and 6 bases lay in between. CDR1 is SGHTS and CDR2 is YDEGEE in the germline V gene. This CDR3 contains 14 residues. The CDR3, as DNA: TGTGCCAGCAGCTTGGGGGCTAATAATTCACCCCTCCACTTT. Translation gives CASSLGANNSPLHF.

This chain links TRBV11-2 with TRBJ2-2; TRBD1 agrees at 7 bases. There are 15 residues in the CDR3. V shed 0 bases and J 8 bases; nucleotides not matched to a gene: 6. Germline-derived CDR1 and CDR2 are SGHAT and FQNNGV. The CDR3 spells CASSLDGRGRGELFF. CDR3 nucleotide sequence: TGTGCCAGCAGCTTAGATGGAAGGGGGCGAGGGGAGCTGTTTTTT.

The rearrangement links TRBV28 to TRBJ2-1, with 8 bases that match TRBD2. From germline, CDR1 is MDHEN and CDR2 SYDVKM. CDR3 length: 16 amino acids. The trim removed 5 bases at V and 0 bases at J, leaving 6 bases unmatched. CDR3 region: CASSSGSSRSYNEQFF. The CDR3 coding sequence is TGTGCCAGCAGTAGCGGGAGTAGTCGCTCCTACAATGAGCAGTTCTTC.

This clone was picked up a small number of times. The V call is TRBV19, the J call TRBJ2-1, with a weak D call TRBD2 (6 bases). Germline loops: CDR1 LNHDA, CDR2 SQIVND (reference sequence). Trimming shortened V by 5 bases and J by 9 bases, and 14 bases separated the two germline ends. The CDR3 loop spans 13 amino acids. CDR3 protein: CASSEASATEQFF. CDR3 DNA sequence: TGTGCCAGTAGTGAGGCTAGCGCCACTGAGCAGTTCTTC.

The V gene is TRBV11-2, the J gene TRBJ1-6; 9 bases align to TRBD1. CDR1 is SGHAT and CDR2 is FQNNGV in the germline V gene. The CDR3 extends over 15 amino acids. The junction had 9 bases not matched to a gene; V was cut back by 7 bases and J by 8 bases. The CDR3 nucleotides read TGTGCCAGCAACCCACAGGGGGCTCGGGATTCACCCCTCCACTTT. This translates into CASNPQGARDSPLHF.

V usage is TRBV10-3 and J usage is TRBJ2-2; 8 nucleotides match TRBD1. The V gene's germline CDR1 is ENHRY and CDR2 SYGVKD. The CDR3 is 19 amino acids. J gave up 0 bases and V 6 bases, and 15 bases lay outside the gene matches. In nucleotides, the CDR3 is TGTGCCATCAGAGACCCTCCCCGACAGGGGCCGACGAACACCGGGGAGCTGTTTTTT. Protein sequence: CAIRDPPRQGPTNTGELFF.

The count of this clone is one. The chain links TRBV27 to TRBJ2-3; 7 bases agree with TRBD2. The CDR3 runs to 14 residues. Looked up from germline, CDR1 is MNHEY and CDR2 is SMNVEV (reference sequence). V dropped 7 bases and J dropped 4; count of bases not matched to a gene: 8. In nucleotides, the CDR3 is TGTGCCAGCACCCCGTGGGGGGGGGCAGATACGCAGTATTTT. Translation: CASTPWGGADTQYF.

V and J are TRBV7-6 and TRBJ1-3; a possible D gene is TRBD1 (5 bases). Trimming took 5 bases from V and 0 from J, leaving 17 bases between them. This CDR3 has 17 residues. Germline V lookup: CDR1 SGHVS, CDR2 FNYEAQ. CDR3 nucleotides: TGTGCCAGCAGCCTTTGGGGGGGGAGAAGCTCTGGAAACACCATATATTTT. This codes for CASSLWGGRSSGNTIYF.

The rearrangement uses TRBV19 and TRBJ2-1, with 13 bases aligning to TRBD2. The length of the CDR3 is 18 residues. The germline V gene encodes CDR1 LNHDA and CDR2 SQIVND (reference sequence). J lost 9 bases, V lost 3 bases, and 14 bases had no gene match. The CDR3 DNA is TGTGCCAGTAGTATCGGAAGGACTAGCGGGAGAGTGTCGGGTGAGCAGTTCTTC. Residues: CASSIGRTSGRVSGEQFF.

This clone was counted a single time. V is TRBV7-8 and J is TRBJ2-3, with a possible D match to TRBD2 (5 bases). Germline V gene lookup returns CDR1 SGHVS and CDR2 FQNEAQ. CDR3 length equals 16 residues. V was trimmed by 6 bases and J by 0 bases, leaving 16 bases between them. CDR3 region: CASRPAYSASTDTQYF. The CDR3 DNA reads as TGTGCCAGCAGGCCTGCCTATAGCGCGAGCACAGATACGCAGTATTTT. The variable domain in full, completed from reference TRBV7-8 and TRBJ2-3, reads GAGVSQSPRYKVAKRGQDVALRCDPISGHVSLFWYQQALGQGPEFLTYFQNEAQLDKSGLPSDRFFAERPEGSVSTLKIQRTQQEDSAVYLCASRPAYSASTDTQYFGPGTRLTVL.

This chain links TRBV7-9 with TRBJ1-1, with D maybe TRBD1 (6 bases). The CDR3 runs 14 residues. Trimming removed 5 bases from V and 8 bases from J, with 18 bases in between. CDR1 and CDR2 (germline): SEHNR, FQNEAQ (reference sequence). The CDR3 loop is CASSKEGQGSEAFF. CDR3 DNA sequence: TGTGCCAGCAGCAAAGAAGGCCAGGGGTCAGAAGCTTTCTTT.

V gene TRBV7-2 combines with J gene TRBJ2-2, with no clear D. Trimming left V 7 bases short and J 5 bases short, with 14 bases between. This CDR3 has 14 residues. Germline CDR1 is SGHTA and CDR2 is FQGNSA. The CDR3 loop reads CASIKPSRTGELFF. CDR3 DNA: TGTGCCAGCATCAAGCCATCCAGGACCGGGGAGCTGTTTTTT.

The chain carries TRBV28 and TRBJ2-7; 14 bases are a match to TRBD2. The length of the CDR3 is 17 residues. The junction had 13 bases not matched to a gene; V was cut back by 6 bases and J by 6 bases. CDR1 MDHEN and CDR2 SYDVKM come from the germline V gene. The CDR3 nucleotides are TGTGCCAGCAGCCCGGGACTAGCGGGAGTTCGTACCTCCGAGCAGTACTTC. It codes for CASSPGLAGVRTSEQYF.

The V call is TRBV28, the J call TRBJ1-3; D perhaps matches TRBD1 (6 bases). The germline CDR1 and CDR2 sequences are MDHEN and SYDVKM. Trimming removed 8 bases at V and 0 bases at J, with 17 bases between. The CDR3 extends over 16 amino acids. The CDR3 here is CASQRSGTISGNTIYF. CDR3 coding DNA: TGTGCCAGCCAACGCTCCGGGACAATCTCTGGAAACACCATATATTTT.

The chain employs TRBV19 and TRBJ2-7, with D perhaps TRBD1 (5 bases). The CDR3 contains 14 residues. The V gene lost 4 bases and the J gene lost 7 bases, with 17 bases spanning the gap. Germline V gene data show CDR1 as LNHDA and CDR2 as SQIVND (reference sequence). As DNA, the CDR3 is TGTGCCAGTAGTACTCTAGAAGGGGCAGGGGAGCAGTACTTC. Encoded protein: CASSTLEGAGEQYF.

The chain is built from TRBV6-6 and TRBJ2-7, with 8 nucleotides matching TRBD2. The junction had 16 bases not matched to a gene; V was cut back by 8 bases and J by 4 bases. The CDR3 covers 16 residues. Germline loops: CDR1 MNHNY, CDR2 SVGAGI (reference sequence). The CDR3 sequence is CASSPSVTGGVYEQYF. The CDR3 coding sequence is TGTGCCAGCTCCCCCTCTGTTACGGGGGGGGTTTACGAGCAGTACTTC.

CDR3 protein: CASSHRVGRRETQYF. In DNA form, the CDR3 reads TGTGCCAGCAGTCACCGAGTGGGGCGACGGGAGACCCAGTACTTC. The rearrangement links TRBV6-7 to TRBJ2-5; D may be TRBD1 (5 bases). TRBV6-7 is given ORF status, its function remaining uncertain. The CDR3 sequence is 15 residues long. Trimming removed 5 bases from V and 5 bases from J, with 18 bases in between.

The J gene is TRBJ1-1, the V gene TRBV4-3, with 9 bases that match TRBD1. Trimming cost V 4 bases and J 1 base; bases outside gene matches: 4. CDR3 length equals 15 residues. The V gene's germline CDR1 is LGHNA and CDR2 YSLEER. CDR3 DNA: TGCGCCAGCAGCCGCGCGGGACAGGGGAACACTGAAGCTTTCTTT. It codes for CASSRAGQGNTEAFF.

V and J are TRBV5-1 and TRBJ1-3; D possibly corresponds to TRBD1 (5 bases). Deletions cut 2 bases from V and 4 bases from J, with 13 bases between. The V gene's germline CDR1 is SGHRS and CDR2 YFSETQ. The CDR3 runs to 15 residues. DNA for the CDR3: TGCGCCAGCAGCTTAACGGGACGGGAGGGAAACACCATATATTTT. Its translation is CASSLTGREGNTIYF.

This clone was detected only once. This chain uses TRBV15 with TRBJ1-1; TRBD1 matches 9 bases. This CDR3 comprises 16 residues. Trimming took 0 bases from V and 5 from J; bases not matched to a gene: 7. Germline CDR1 and CDR2: LNHNV and YYDKDF (reference sequence). DNA for the CDR3: TGTGCCACCAGCAGAGACCCGCTGGACAGGGGAACTGAAGCTTTCTTT. It yields the protein CATSRDPLDRGTEAFF.

The chain joins TRBV28 to TRBJ1-3, with D possibly being TRBD1 (6 bases). V lost 10 bases, J lost 0 bases, and 19 bases lay in between. The CDR3 contains 16 residues. In germline, CDR1 is MDHEN, CDR2 SYDVKM. CDR3 DNA sequence: TGTGCCACCCTCCAGGGGCGAGGCACCTCTGGAAACACCATATATTTT. Amino acid sequence: CATLQGRGTSGNTIYF.